Presented here are 19 T cell receptor beta chains from one specimen sequenced in a study of response to subunit inactivated influenza vaccine. TCRdb fed the RT-PCR reads into MiXCR, producing one record per CDR3 protein. The sample comprises hundreds of thousands of distinct CDR3 sequences, approximately 15% of which are singletons, and around 6.5% rests with the top ten. The sample in question was PBMCs from blood, obtained 14 to 15 days before vaccination. The receptors were sampled from a man aged 50 or older who received an inactivated influenza vaccine.

This clonotype was observed many times. The chain joins TRBV5-1 to TRBJ1-1; tentative D call: TRBD1 (5 bases). The CDR3 runs 14 residues. The germline gives CDR1 SGHRS, CDR2 YFSETQ. V was shortened by 0 bases and J by 4 bases, with 10 bases between the two germline ends. CDR3 sequence reads: CASSLDGAATEAFF. CDR3 nucleotide sequence: TGCGCCAGCAGCTTGGATGGGGCTGCCACTGAAGCTTTCTTT.

The J gene is TRBJ2-7, the V gene TRBV20-1; D gene unclear. V lost 6 bases, J lost 3 bases, and 9 bases lay in between. The CDR3 sequence is 11 residues long. Looked up from germline, CDR1 is DFQATT and CDR2 is SNEGSKA (reference sequence). As DNA, the CDR3 is TGCAGTGCGAATGGGCGCTACGAGCAGTACTTC. Protein: CSANGRYEQYF.

This clonotype was found a few times. CDR3 sequence reads: CSARLAGGRGTDTQYF. In DNA form, the CDR3 reads TGCAGTGCTAGACTAGCGGGAGGGCGGGGCACAGATACGCAGTATTTT. The chain couples TRBV20-1 to TRBJ2-3; 12 bases match TRBD2. The CDR3 contains 16 residues. The V gene's germline CDR1 is DFQATT and CDR2 SNEGSKA (reference sequence). V was pared by 2 bases and J by 1 base, with 4 bases of the junction left unmatched.

This clonotype was counted a few times. The V gene is TRBV7-9, the J gene TRBJ2-3; the D call may be TRBD1 or TRBD2 (5 bases each). Germline V gene data show CDR1 as SEHNR and CDR2 as FQNEAQ (reference sequence). The V and J ends lost 6 bases and 4 bases respectively, with 11 bases between them. The CDR3 is 13 residues long. The CDR3 sequence: CASRTGASDTQYF. Here the CDR3 DNA reads TGTGCCAGCAGGACCGGGGCGTCAGATACGCAGTATTTT.

This sequence joins TRBV29-1 and TRBJ2-2; D is unclear. This CDR3 region has 13 residues. CDR1 is SQVTM, CDR2 ANQGSEA, per germline. The V end lost 4 bases, the J end lost 4 bases, and 10 bases lay between the germline ends. The CDR3 loop reads CSVVPVSTGELFF. The CDR3 DNA follows: TGCAGCGTTGTGCCAGTATCCACCGGGGAGCTGTTTTTT.

This clonotype showed up just a few times. A read error may account for a junction end that differs from germline. The CDR3 region is CASSVSAGANVLTF. In nucleotides, the CDR3 is TGTGCCAGCAGTGTATCTGCTGGTGCCAACGTCCTGACTTTC. The V gene is TRBV6-1, the J gene TRBJ2-6; D gene ambiguous. CDR1 MNHNS and CDR2 SASEGT come from the germline V gene. CDR3 length: 14 residues.

This clonotype has a handful of counts. V is TRBV12-3 or TRBV12-4 and J is TRBJ2-5, with D perhaps matching TRBD2 (6 bases). CDR3 length: 15 residues. V dropped 6 bases and J dropped 5 bases, with 19 bases sitting between them. The CDR3 is CASSPTPGESETQYF. The CDR3 nucleotides are TGTGCCAGCAGCCCTACACCGGGGGAGTCGGAGACCCAGTACTTC.

This clonotype was counted only a few times. The V and J genes are TRBV7-2 and TRBJ2-1, with TRBD2 matching over 8 bases. This CDR3 has 14 amino acids. Losses at the gene ends were 3 bases for V and 9 bases for J; bases not matched to a gene: 7. In germline, CDR1 is SGHTA, CDR2 FQGNSA. The CDR3, as DNA: TGTGCCAGCAGCTTCCTTAGCGGGGATGCTGAGCAGTTCTTC. It codes for CASSFLSGDAEQFF. Complete variable domain (other parts from reference TRBV7-2 and TRBJ2-1): GAGVSQSPSNKVTEKGKDVELRCDPISGHTALYWYRQSLGQGLEFLIYFQGNSAPDKSGLPSDRFSAERTGGSVSTLTIQRTQQEDSAVYLCASSFLSGDAEQFFGPGTRLTVL.

This clonotype was picked up a small number of times. The chain has TRBV5-1 and TRBJ2-7; 10 bases align to TRBD1. Germline CDR1 is SGHRS and CDR2 is YFSETQ. J lost 6 bases, V lost 5 bases, and 14 bases had no gene match. CDR3 size: 16 residues. CDR3 amino acids: CASRLTSGQGLGEQYF. In DNA form, the CDR3 reads TGCGCCAGCAGACTTACCTCGGGACAGGGGCTTGGCGAGCAGTACTTC.

This clonotype was seen more than once but under ten times. The chain is built from TRBV19 and TRBJ2-1; 11 bases align to TRBD2. With V trimmed by 5 bases and J by 9 bases, 3 bases remained unmatched. Per germline, CDR1 LNHDA and CDR2 SQIVND (reference sequence). This CDR3 is 13 amino acids long. The CDR3 spells CASSWLAGGEQFF. The CDR3 bases are TGTGCCAGTAGTTGGCTAGCGGGAGGTGAGCAGTTCTTC. Supplemented by reference TRBV19 and TRBJ2-1, the full variable domain reads DGGITQSPKYLFRKEGQNVTLSCEQNLNHDAMYWYRQDPGQGLRLIYYSQIVNDFQKGDIAEGYSVSREKKESFPLTVTSAQKNPTAFYLCASSWLAGGEQFFGPGTRLTVL.

The chain couples TRBV7-6 to TRBJ2-3; D possibly corresponds to TRBD2 (5 bases). Germline loops: CDR1 SGHVS, CDR2 FNYEAQ. The V and J ends lost 1 base and 6 bases respectively, with 14 bases between them. The CDR3 sequence is 15 residues long. CDR3 nucleotide sequence: TGTGCCAGCAGCTTAGGGACTGGCAACCCCGATACGCAGTATTTT. It codes for CASSLGTGNPDTQYF.

The V and J genes are TRBV11-2 and TRBJ2-5; D perhaps matches TRBD2 (6 bases). Germline CDR1 is SGHAT and CDR2 is FQNNGV. V was clipped by 1 base and J by 4 bases, with 22 bases between them. The CDR3 loop spans 18 amino acids. CDR3 region: CASSLVRPTGVGRETQYF. The CDR3 nucleotides read TGTGCCAGCAGCTTAGTAAGGCCCACGGGAGTGGGGAGAGAGACCCAGTACTTC.

This rearrangement joins TRBV14 to TRBJ2-2; D is uncertain. CDR1 SGHDN and CDR2 FVKESK come from the germline V gene. The CDR3 has 13 amino acids. V was shortened by 2 bases and J by 5 bases, with 6 bases between the two germline ends. CDR3 DNA sequence: TGTGCCAGCAGCCAAACCCCAACCGGGGAGCTGTTTTTT. Encoded protein: CASSQTPTGELFF.

The sample holds a few counts of this clonotype. J is TRBJ2-7 and V is TRBV5-1; 10 bases line up with TRBD2. Germline assignment: CDR1 SGHRS and CDR2 YFSETQ. CDR3 length: 15 amino acids. V lost 9 bases and J lost 5; bases outside the gene matches: 14. CDR3 nucleotide sequence: TGCGCCACCCGCCAGGGGACTAGCGTACTCGACGAGCAGTACTTC. It yields the protein CATRQGTSVLDEQYF.

The chain couples TRBV11-2 to TRBJ2-1; TRBD2 aligns across 7 bases. The CDR3 sequence is 15 residues long. V lost 2 bases and J lost 4; bases outside the gene matches: 5. CDR1 is SGHAT, CDR2 FQNNGV, per germline. The CDR3 region is CASSLPLARYNEQFF. The CDR3 coding sequence is TGTGCCAGCAGCTTACCACTAGCGCGGTACAATGAGCAGTTCTTC.

This clonotype was seen ten or more times. This sequence joins TRBV5-6 and TRBJ2-1, with TRBD2 matching over 8 bases. With V trimmed by 4 bases and J by 4 bases, 4 bases remained unmatched. The CDR3 spans 14 residues. Germline loops: CDR1 SGHDT, CDR2 YYEEEE. The CDR3 DNA follows: TGTGCCAGCAGCCGAGCGGGAGAATACAATGAGCAGTTCTTC. Amino acids: CASSRAGEYNEQFF.

This clonotype turned up a few times. The V gene is TRBV6-1, the J gene TRBJ2-5; D is uncertain. From germline, CDR1 is MNHNS and CDR2 SASEGT. Trimming removed 7 bases from V and 10 bases from J, with 13 bases in between. This CDR3 is built from 11 residues. As DNA, the CDR3 is TGTGCCAGCACTCAGAATGGCGTCCAGTACTTC. It specifies CASTQNGVQYF.

CDR3 in amino acids: CASSLRLAGGFQETQYF. The CDR3 region has the DNA TGTGCCAGCAGCTTACGACTAGCGGGGGGATTTCAAGAGACCCAGTACTTC. This sequence joins TRBV7-2 and TRBJ2-5; 13 positions agree with TRBD2. CDR1 SGHTA and CDR2 FQGNSA come from the germline V gene. CDR3 length: 17 amino acids. V lost 2 bases and J lost 2; bases outside the gene matches: 5.

The chain links TRBV7-2 to TRBJ2-3; unclear D gene. V lost 1 base, J lost 5 bases, and 13 bases lay in between. Germline V CDR1 and CDR2: SGHTA, FQGNSA. This CDR3 contains 15 residues. CDR3 in amino acids: CASSLGARPQDTQYF. The CDR3 DNA reads as TGTGCCAGCAGCTTAGGCGCCCGACCTCAAGATACGCAGTATTTT.